This T cell receptor (beta chain) stems from a study of shared clonotypes between healthy human individuals. In replicate PCRs of sorted subsets, around 0.2 ug DNA, tens of thousands of T cell genomes, was used. The method was immunoSEQ multiplex PCR; TCRdb's version includes in-frame clones alone and lacks a portion of them. The sample consists of roughly 2.1 million clones, approximately 94% of them appearing once. The naive CD8 population came from CD45RO-negative cells selected for CCR7, without terminally differentiated effector memory CD45RA+ cells. The donors, healthy adults who were HIV-negative, had experienced no recent acute infections or vaccinations. The germline V and J ends were trimmed by 2 bases and 3 bases, with 16 bases remaining between them. CDR3 length: 16 amino acids. From germline, CDR1 is KGHSH and CDR2 LQKENI.

Sample: naive CD8+ T cells from PBMCs. The V call is TRBV18, the J call TRBJ1-2; D is possibly TRBD1 (5 bases). This sequence originates from a man younger than 30 in good health. Some clones in this sample may be carry-over from other donors' samples. CDR3 sequence: CASSPFFRGFDYGYTF. CDR3 in DNA: TGTGCCAGCTCACCATTCTTTAGGGGCTTCGACTATGGCTACACCTTC.